The clone carrying this T cell receptor beta chain has a handful of counts. Its antigen is unknown. This entry comes from a study of T cells in localized non-small cell lung cancer. This table comes from immunoSEQ multiplex PCR, and its TCRdb copy is limited to in-frame clones, with some not included. The repertoire holds roughly 2,600 clones, with roughly a quarter as singletons. The study, taken as a whole, reports: Uninvolved adjacent lung showed the highest T cell clonality, exceeding tumor. Of the top 100 tumor clones, median around 62 were in adjacent lung, around 28 among its top 100.

The receptor comes from a man aged 40-75 years with stage I squamous cell lung carcinoma. The source was lung tumor tissue, collected before any cancer treatment.

This CDR3 is CASSLRKTNTGELFF. The CDR3 region has the DNA TGTGCCAGCAGCTTAAGGAAAACGAACACCGGGGAGCTGTTTTTT. The chain joins TRBV7-5 to TRBJ2-2. TRBV7-5 corresponds to a pseudogene. This CDR3 comprises 15 residues.